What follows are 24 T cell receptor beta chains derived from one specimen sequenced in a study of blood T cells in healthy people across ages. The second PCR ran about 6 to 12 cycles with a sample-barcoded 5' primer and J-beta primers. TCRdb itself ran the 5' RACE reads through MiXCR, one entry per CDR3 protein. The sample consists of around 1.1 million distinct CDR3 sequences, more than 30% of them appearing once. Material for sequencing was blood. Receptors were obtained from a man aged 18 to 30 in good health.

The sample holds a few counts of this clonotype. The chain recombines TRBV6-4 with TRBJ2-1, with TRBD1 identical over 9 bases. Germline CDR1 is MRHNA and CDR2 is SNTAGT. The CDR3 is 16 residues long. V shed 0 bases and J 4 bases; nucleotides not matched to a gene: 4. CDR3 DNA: TGTGCCAGCAGTGACTCCCGACAGGGGGAGTACAATGAGCAGTTCTTC. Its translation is CASSDSRQGEYNEQFF.

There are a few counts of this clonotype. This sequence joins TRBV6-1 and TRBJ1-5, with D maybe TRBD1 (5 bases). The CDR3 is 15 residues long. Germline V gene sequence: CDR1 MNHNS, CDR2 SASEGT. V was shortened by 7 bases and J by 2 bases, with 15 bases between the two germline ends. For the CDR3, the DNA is TGTGCCAGCATTCTAATCCGGGGCGGCAATCAGCCCCAGCATTTT. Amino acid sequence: CASILIRGGNQPQHF.

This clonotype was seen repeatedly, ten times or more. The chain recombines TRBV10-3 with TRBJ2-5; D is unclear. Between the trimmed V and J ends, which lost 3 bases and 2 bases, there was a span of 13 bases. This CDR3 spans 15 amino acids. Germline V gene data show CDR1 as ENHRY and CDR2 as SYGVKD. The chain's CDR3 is CAISDLRTSQETQYF. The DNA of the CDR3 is TGTGCCATCAGTGATCTTCGGACCAGTCAAGAGACCCAGTACTTC.

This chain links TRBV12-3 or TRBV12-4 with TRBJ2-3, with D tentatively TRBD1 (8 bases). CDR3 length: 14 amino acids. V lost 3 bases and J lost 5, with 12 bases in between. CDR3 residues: CASSFGGTGDTQYF. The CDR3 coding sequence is TGTGCCAGCAGTTTCGGGGGGACAGGAGATACGCAGTATTTT.

The chain's CDR3 is CASSLAGDLDTEAFF. The DNA for the CDR3 is TGTGCCAGCAGTTTAGCCGGAGATCTAGACACTGAAGCTTTCTTT. V and J are TRBV12-3 or TRBV12-4 and TRBJ1-1, with D unresolved. V was trimmed by 0 bases and J by 3 bases, leaving 11 bases between them. The CDR3 contains 15 residues.

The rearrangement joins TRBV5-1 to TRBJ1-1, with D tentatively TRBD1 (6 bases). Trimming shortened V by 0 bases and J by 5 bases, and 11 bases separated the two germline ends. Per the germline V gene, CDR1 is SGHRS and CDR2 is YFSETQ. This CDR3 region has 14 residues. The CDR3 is CASSLGDGQTEAFF. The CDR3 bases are TGCGCCAGCAGCTTGGGTGATGGACAGACTGAAGCTTTCTTT.

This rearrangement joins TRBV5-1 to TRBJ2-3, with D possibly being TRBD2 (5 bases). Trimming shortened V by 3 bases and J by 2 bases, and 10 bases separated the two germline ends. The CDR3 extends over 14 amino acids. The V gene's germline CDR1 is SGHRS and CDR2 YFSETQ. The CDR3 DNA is TGCGCCAGCAGCTCACTAGGACCCACAGATACGCAGTATTTT. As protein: CASSSLGPTDTQYF.

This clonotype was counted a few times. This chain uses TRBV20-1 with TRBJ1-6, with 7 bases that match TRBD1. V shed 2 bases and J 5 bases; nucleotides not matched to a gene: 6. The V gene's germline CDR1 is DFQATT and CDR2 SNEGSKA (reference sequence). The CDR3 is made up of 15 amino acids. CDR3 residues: CSARQGVLDNSPLHF. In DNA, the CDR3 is TGCAGTGCTAGACAGGGGGTTTTGGATAATTCACCCCTCCACTTT.

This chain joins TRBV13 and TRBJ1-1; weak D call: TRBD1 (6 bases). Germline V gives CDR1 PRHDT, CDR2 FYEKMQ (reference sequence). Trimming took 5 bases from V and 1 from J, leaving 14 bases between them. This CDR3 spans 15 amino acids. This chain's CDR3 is CASSATRGPNTEAFF. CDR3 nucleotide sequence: TGTGCCAGCAGCGCTACCAGGGGCCCGAACACTGAAGCTTTCTTT.

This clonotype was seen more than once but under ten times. The CDR3 bases are TGTGCCAGCAGCTCTGGGTCGAGCGGTCAGCCCCAGCATTTT. The encoded protein is CASSSGSSGQPQHF. The V call is TRBV5-6, the J call TRBJ1-5, with D unclear. Germline V gene sequence: CDR1 SGHDT, CDR2 YYEEEE. Trimming left V 3 bases short and J 6 bases short, with 13 bases between. The CDR3 contains 14 residues.

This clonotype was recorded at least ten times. The CDR3 DNA reads TGTGCCAGCAGCGTACATGGCAGGGAGAACGAAAAACTGTTTTTT. This sequence encodes CASSVHGRENEKLFF. The rearrangement joins TRBV9 to TRBJ1-4; possible D gene TRBD1, 5 bases. The CDR3 is 15 amino acids. In germline, CDR1 is SGDLS, CDR2 YYNGEE. Trimming pared 1 base from V and 8 bases from J, leaving 15 bases between.

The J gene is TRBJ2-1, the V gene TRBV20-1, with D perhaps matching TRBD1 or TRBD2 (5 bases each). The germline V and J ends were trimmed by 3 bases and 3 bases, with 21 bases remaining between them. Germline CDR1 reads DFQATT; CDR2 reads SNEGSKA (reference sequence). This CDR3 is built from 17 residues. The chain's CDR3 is CSASHGRGTANYNEQFF. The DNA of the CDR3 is TGCAGTGCTAGTCACGGGCGTGGGACGGCGAACTACAATGAGCAGTTCTTC.

This CDR3 is CASSQDSRGNTEAFF. The DNA of the CDR3 is TGTGCCAGCAGCCAAGATTCGAGGGGGAACACTGAAGCTTTCTTT. The chain recombines TRBV3-1 with TRBJ1-1, with TRBD1 as a possible D gene (5 bases). Germline lookup yields CDR1 LGHDT and CDR2 YNNKEL (reference sequence). V lost 0 bases and J 1 base, leaving 9 bases between the germline ends. CDR3 length equals 15 residues.

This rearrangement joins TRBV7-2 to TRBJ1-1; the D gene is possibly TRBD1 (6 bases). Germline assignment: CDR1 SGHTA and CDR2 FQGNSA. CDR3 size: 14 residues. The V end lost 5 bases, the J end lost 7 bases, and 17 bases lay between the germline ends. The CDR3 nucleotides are TGTGCCAGCAGCCGGGCGACAGGACCGCTTGAAGCTTTCTTT. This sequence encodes CASSRATGPLEAFF.

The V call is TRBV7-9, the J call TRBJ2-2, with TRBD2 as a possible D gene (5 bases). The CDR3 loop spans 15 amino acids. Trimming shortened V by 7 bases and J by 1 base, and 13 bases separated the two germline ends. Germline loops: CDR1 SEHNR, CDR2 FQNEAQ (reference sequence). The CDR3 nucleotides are TGTGCCAGCATCATAAACCGGGGGAACACCGGGGAGCTGTTTTTT. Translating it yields CASIINRGNTGELFF.

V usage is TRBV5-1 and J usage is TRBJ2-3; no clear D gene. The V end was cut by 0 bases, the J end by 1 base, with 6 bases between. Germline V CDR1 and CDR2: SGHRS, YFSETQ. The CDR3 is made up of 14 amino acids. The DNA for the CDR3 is TGCGCCAGCAGCTTGGTCATTGGCACAGATACGCAGTATTTT. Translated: CASSLVIGTDTQYF.

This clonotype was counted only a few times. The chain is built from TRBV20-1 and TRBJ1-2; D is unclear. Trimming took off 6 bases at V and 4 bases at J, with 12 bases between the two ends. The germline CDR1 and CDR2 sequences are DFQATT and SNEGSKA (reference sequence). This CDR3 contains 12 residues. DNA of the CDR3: TGCAGTGCCCCATCGGGGAGCTATGGCTACACCTTC. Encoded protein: CSAPSGSYGYTF.

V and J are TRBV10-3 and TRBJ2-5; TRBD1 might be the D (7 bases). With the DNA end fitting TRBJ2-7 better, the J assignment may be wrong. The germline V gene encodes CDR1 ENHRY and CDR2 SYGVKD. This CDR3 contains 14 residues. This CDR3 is CAISPARGVDEQYF. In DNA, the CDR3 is TGTGCCATCAGTCCGGCCAGGGGGGTTGACGAGCAGTACTTC.

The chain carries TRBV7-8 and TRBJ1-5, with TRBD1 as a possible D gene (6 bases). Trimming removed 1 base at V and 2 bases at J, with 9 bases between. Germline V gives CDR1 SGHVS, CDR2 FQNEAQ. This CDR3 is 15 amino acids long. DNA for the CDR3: TGTGCCAGCAGCTTAGTCCGGGGGCGCAATCAGCCCCAGCATTTT. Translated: CASSLVRGRNQPQHF. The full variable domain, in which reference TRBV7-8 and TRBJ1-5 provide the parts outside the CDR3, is GAGVSQSPRYKVAKRGQDVALRCDPISGHVSLFWYQQALGQGPEFLTYFQNEAQLDKSGLPSDRFFAERPEGSVSTLKIQRTQQEDSAVYLCASSLVRGRNQPQHFGDGTRLSIL.

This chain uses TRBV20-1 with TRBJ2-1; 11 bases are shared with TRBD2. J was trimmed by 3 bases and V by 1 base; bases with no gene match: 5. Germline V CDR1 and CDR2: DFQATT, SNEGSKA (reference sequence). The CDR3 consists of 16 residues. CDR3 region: CSARVPGTSGYNEQFF. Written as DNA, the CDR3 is TGCAGTGCTAGAGTTCCAGGGACTAGCGGCTACAATGAGCAGTTCTTC.

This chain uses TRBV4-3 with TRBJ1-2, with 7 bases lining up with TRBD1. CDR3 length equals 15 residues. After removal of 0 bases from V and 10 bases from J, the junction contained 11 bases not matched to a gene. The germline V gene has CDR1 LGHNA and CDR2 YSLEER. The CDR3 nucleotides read TGCGCCAGCAGCCAAGATAGGCAGGGGGGACTAACCTACACCTTC. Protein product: CASSQDRQGGLTYTF.

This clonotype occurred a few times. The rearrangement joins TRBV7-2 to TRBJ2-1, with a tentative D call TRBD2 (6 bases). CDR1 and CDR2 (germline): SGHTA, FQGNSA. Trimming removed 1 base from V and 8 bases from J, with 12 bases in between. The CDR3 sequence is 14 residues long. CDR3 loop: CASSLGGAVYEQFF. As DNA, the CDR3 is TGTGCCAGCAGCTTAGGCGGGGCGGTATATGAGCAGTTCTTC.

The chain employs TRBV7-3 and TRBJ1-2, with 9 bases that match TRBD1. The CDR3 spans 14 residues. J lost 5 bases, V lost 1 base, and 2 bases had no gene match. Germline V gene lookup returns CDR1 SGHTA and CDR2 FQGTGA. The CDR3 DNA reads TGTGCCAGCAGCTTAAGAGGACAGGGGTATGGCTACACCTTC. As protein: CASSLRGQGYGYTF.

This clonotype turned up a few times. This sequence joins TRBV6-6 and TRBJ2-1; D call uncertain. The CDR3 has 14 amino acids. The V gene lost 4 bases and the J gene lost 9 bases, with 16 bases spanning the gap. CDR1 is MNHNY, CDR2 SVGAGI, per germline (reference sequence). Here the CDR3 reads CASSLGFEGGEQFF. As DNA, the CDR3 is TGTGCCAGCAGTTTGGGATTCGAAGGCGGTGAGCAGTTCTTC.